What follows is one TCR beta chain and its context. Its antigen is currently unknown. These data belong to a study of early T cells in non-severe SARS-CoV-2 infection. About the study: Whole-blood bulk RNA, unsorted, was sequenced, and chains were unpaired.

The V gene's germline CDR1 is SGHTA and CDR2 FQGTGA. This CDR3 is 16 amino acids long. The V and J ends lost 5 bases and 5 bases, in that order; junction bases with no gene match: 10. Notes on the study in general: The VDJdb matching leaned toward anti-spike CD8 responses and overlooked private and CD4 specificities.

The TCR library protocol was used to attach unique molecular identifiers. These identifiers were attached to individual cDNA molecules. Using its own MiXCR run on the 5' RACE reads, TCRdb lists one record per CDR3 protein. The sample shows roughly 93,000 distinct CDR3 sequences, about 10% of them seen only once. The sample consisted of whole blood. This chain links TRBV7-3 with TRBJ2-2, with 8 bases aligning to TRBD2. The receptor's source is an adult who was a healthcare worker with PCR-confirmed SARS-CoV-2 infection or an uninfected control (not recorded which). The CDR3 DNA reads TGTGCCAGCAGCCAATCAGCGGGAGCTGGAACCGGGGAGCTGTTTTTT. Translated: CASSQSAGAGTGELFF. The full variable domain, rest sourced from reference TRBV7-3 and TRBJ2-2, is GAGVSQTPSNKVTEKGKYVELRCDPISGHTALYWYRQSLGQGPEFLIYFQGTGAADDSGLPNDRFFAVRPEGSVSTLKIQRTERGDSAVYLCASSQSAGAGTGELFFGEGSRLTVL.